The 13 T cell receptor beta chains below all came from one sample that was sequenced in a study of siplizumab effects on memory and regulatory T cells. TCRdb's table, derived via immunoSEQ multiplex PCR, lists solely in-frame clones and lacks some. Counted here are around 100,000 clones, about 90% occurring once; the ten biggest clones make up around 2.7%. The sequencing input was CD4+ T cells sorted from blood. These receptor sequences come from a human donor in good health. Some clones in this sample may be carry-over from other donors' samples.

This clone was detected only a few times. The J gene is TRBJ2-1, the V gene TRBV18, with a weak D call TRBD1 (6 bases). The CDR3 has 16 residues. Germline CDR1 is KGHSH and CDR2 is LQKENI. Trimming took 6 bases from V and 3 from J, leaving 18 bases between them. This CDR3 reads CASSLTGPSSYNEQFF. DNA for the CDR3: TGTGCCAGCTCCCTTACAGGGCCATCCAGCTACAATGAGCAGTTCTTC.

The genes are TRBV5-5 and TRBJ1-4; 10 bases line up with TRBD1. There are 17 residues in the CDR3. J gave up 2 bases and V 4 bases, and 8 bases lay outside the gene matches. Germline CDR1 SGHKS, CDR2 YYEKEE (reference sequence). The CDR3 bases are TGTGCCAGCAGCCGGGGACAGGGGACGGCGACTAATGAAAAACTGTTTTTT. This encodes CASSRGQGTATNEKLFF. Combining the CDR3 with reference TRBV5-5 and TRBJ1-4 gives the whole variable domain DAGVTQSPTHLIKTRGQQVTLRCSPISGHKSVSWYQQVLGQGPQFIFQYYEKEERGRGNFPDRFSARQFPNYSSELNVNALLLGDSALYLCASSRGQGTATNEKLFFGSGTQLSVL.

The chain joins TRBV5-1 to TRBJ2-3; 7 bases line up with TRBD2. The CDR3 runs to 17 residues. V lost 3 bases to trimming and J lost 0 bases; unmatched junction nucleotides: 10. From germline, CDR1 is SGHRS and CDR2 YFSETQ. CDR3 protein: CASSSKPRSGSTDTQYF. The CDR3 region has the DNA TGCGCCAGCAGCTCAAAGCCTCGTAGCGGGAGCACAGATACGCAGTATTTT.

The J gene is TRBJ2-3, the V gene TRBV5-8, with 7 nucleotides matching TRBD1. CDR1 and CDR2 (germline): SGHTS, YDEGEE. The V gene end was trimmed by 2 bases and the J gene end by 4 bases; junction bases not matched to a gene: 10. This CDR3 is 16 amino acids long. CDR3 in amino acids: CASSFPGTVGADTQYF. CDR3 DNA: TGTGCCAGCAGCTTTCCCGGGACAGTCGGGGCAGATACGCAGTATTTT.

The genes are TRBV7-9 and TRBJ2-5, with 10 bases identical to TRBD1. The CDR3 contains 19 residues. Trimming took 0 bases from V and 2 from J; bases not matched to a gene: 12. Germline V gene data show CDR1 as SEHNR and CDR2 as FQNEAQ (reference sequence). DNA of the CDR3: TGTGCCAGCAGCTTAGCGCGATATTGGGACAGGGGACTGCAAGAGACCCAGTACTTC. It specifies CASSLARYWDRGLQETQYF.

V is TRBV6-5 and J is TRBJ1-5, with TRBD1 matching over 7 bases. Looked up from germline, CDR1 is MNHEY and CDR2 is SVGAGI. J lost 2 bases, V lost 6 bases, and 4 bases had no gene match. The CDR3 spans 14 residues. In DNA, the CDR3 is TGTGCCAGCAGACCTACAGGGGGCAATCAGCCCCAGCATTTT. The encoded protein is CASRPTGGNQPQHF.

This clone was counted a single time. This chain links TRBV6-5 with TRBJ1-2, with a weak D call TRBD1 (5 bases). This CDR3 comprises 14 residues. Germline V gene data show CDR1 as MNHEY and CDR2 as SVGAGI. V lost 4 bases, J lost 8 bases, and 17 bases lay in between. The CDR3: CASSLNRGAGGYTF. CDR3 in DNA: TGTGCCAGCAGTTTAAACCGGGGCGCGGGGGGCTACACCTTC.

The chain joins TRBV30 to TRBJ2-1, with D maybe TRBD1 (5 bases). The germline gives CDR1 GTSNPN, CDR2 SVGIG (reference sequence). The CDR3 consists of 14 residues. V lost 4 bases and J lost 0, with 10 bases in between. The chain's CDR3 is CAWTTGSSYNEQFF. The CDR3 coding sequence is TGTGCCTGGACCACAGGAAGCTCCTACAATGAGCAGTTCTTC. Full variable domain (rest looked up from reference TRBV30 and TRBJ2-1): SQTIHQWPATLVQPVGSPLSLECTVEGTSNPNLYWYRQAAGRGLQLLFYSVGIGQISSEVPQNLSASRPQDRQFILSSKKLLLSDSGFYLCAWTTGSSYNEQFFGPGTRLTVL.

The chain carries TRBV27 and TRBJ2-2; D is perhaps TRBD2 (5 bases). Germline lookup yields CDR1 MNHEY and CDR2 SMNVEV (reference sequence). Trimming removed 1 base at V and 1 base at J, with 16 bases between. The CDR3 loop spans 18 amino acids. The CDR3 bases are TGTGCCAGCAGTTTATGGATAGATTTTGAGGGGAACACCGGGGAGCTGTTTTTT. Translating it yields CASSLWIDFEGNTGELFF.

The chain couples TRBV21-1 to TRBJ2-2; TRBD2 is the table's D call and was not checked against the DNA. TRBV21-1 is marked as a pseudogene. The CDR3 is 18 amino acids. In nucleotides, the CDR3 is TGTGCCAGCAGCTCTGACGTAGACGGGACTATGGAGACCGGGGAGCTGTTTTTT. As protein: CASSSDVDGTMETGELFF.

The chain combines TRBV5-1 with TRBJ2-5; TRBD2 matches at 7 bases. TRBJ2-7 explains the end of the DNA better; the J call may be wrong. Germline CDR1 and CDR2: SGHRS and YFSETQ. There are 15 residues in the CDR3. The CDR3 sequence is CASSLLGGSSYEQYF. The CDR3 nucleotides read TGCGCCAGCAGCTTGCTAGGCGGGAGCTCCTACGAGCAGTACTTC.

This clone has a single count. V and J are TRBV6-1 and TRBJ2-1; D assignment may be TRBD1 or TRBD2 (5 bases each). V was shortened by 8 bases and J by 3 bases, with 11 bases between the two germline ends. The CDR3 length is 13 residues. Germline lookup yields CDR1 MNHNS and CDR2 SASEGT. Written as DNA, the CDR3 is TGTGCCAGCCGGGACCAGAGCTACAATGAGCAGTTCTTC. It yields the protein CASRDQSYNEQFF.

CDR3 sequence: CASSLLGIGREGSPLHF. For the CDR3, the DNA is TGTGCCAGCAGTCTCCTAGGCATCGGGAGGGAGGGATCACCCCTCCACTTT. The chain has TRBV28 and TRBJ1-6; no definite D call. Trimming took 5 bases from V and 10 from J, leaving 24 bases between them. This CDR3 has 17 amino acids. Germline values: CDR1 MDHEN, CDR2 SYDVKM.